A single sample gave rise to the 18 T cell receptor beta chains below, sequenced in a study of T cell responses to AZD1222 COVID-19 vaccine. Libraries were prepared by immunoSEQ multiplex PCR; TCRdb keeps only in-frame clonotypes and omits some of them. The sample includes under 150,000 clones, more than 90% of them seen just once. The material was peripheral blood, obtained on day 0 of AZD1222 vaccination. The receptors were gathered from an adult in good health.

J is TRBJ1-1 and V is TRBV5-4, with a possible D match to TRBD1 (5 bases). Trimming pared 2 bases from V and 5 bases from J, leaving 10 bases between. This CDR3 is built from 13 residues. Germline lookup yields CDR1 SGHNT and CDR2 YYREEE (reference sequence). CDR3: CASSFRGATEAFF. CDR3 DNA: TGTGCCAGCAGCTTTAGGGGTGCAACTGAAGCTTTCTTT. Complete variable domain (other parts from reference TRBV5-4 and TRBJ1-1): ETGVTQSPTHLIKTRGQQVTLRCSSQSGHNTVSWYQQALGQGPQFIFQYYREEENGRGNFPPRFSGLQFPNYSSELNVNALELDDSALYLCASSFRGATEAFFGQGTRLTVV.

V and J are TRBV6-1 and TRBJ2-7, with D perhaps TRBD2 (5 bases). Trimming removed 2 bases at V and 0 bases at J, with 8 bases between. This CDR3 is built from 14 residues. CDR1 MNHNS and CDR2 SASEGT come from the germline V gene. The CDR3 sequence: CASSEIRGSYEQYF. The CDR3 DNA reads as TGTGCCAGCAGTGAAATTCGGGGCTCCTACGAGCAGTACTTC.

CDR3 protein: CASSDSGGVGSYEQYF. CDR3 nucleotides: TGTGCCAGCAGTGATTCTGGGGGCGTCGGCTCCTACGAGCAGTACTTC. The chain carries TRBV6-1 and TRBJ2-7, with a weak D call TRBD1 (6 bases). The CDR3 covers 16 residues. The ends were cut back, 3 bases at V and 0 bases at J, with 15 bases in the middle. CDR1 is MNHNS, CDR2 SASEGT, per germline.

V and J are TRBV4-1 and TRBJ2-1, with TRBD2 matching over 14 bases. CDR1 MGHRA and CDR2 YSYEKL come from the germline V gene. This CDR3 region has 16 residues. Trimming at V came to 1 base and at J to 5 bases, leaving 1 base not matched to a gene. In DNA form, the CDR3 reads TGCGCCAGCAGCCAAGGACTAGCGGGAGGGAACAATGAGCAGTTCTTC. It yields the protein CASSQGLAGGNNEQFF.

This clone was detected only once. The chain is built from TRBV20-1 and TRBJ1-1; D not resolved. The CDR3 covers 11 residues. CDR1 and CDR2 (germline): DFQATT, SNEGSKA (reference sequence). Trimming pared 2 bases from V and 1 base from J, leaving 2 bases between. CDR3 amino acids: CSARPNTEAFF. CDR3 in DNA: TGCAGTGCTAGACCGAACACTGAAGCTTTCTTT.

The J gene is TRBJ2-7, the V gene TRBV10-2, with 9 bases fitting TRBD2. Germline V gene sequence: CDR1 WSHSY, CDR2 SAAADI. CDR3 length: 14 amino acids. V shed 6 bases, J shed 1 base, and the junction held 4 bases outside the gene matches. CDR3 DNA sequence: TGCGCCAGCAGCGATAGCGGGAGATCCTACGAGCAGTACTTC. It yields the protein CASSDSGRSYEQYF.

The gene calls are TRBV6-6 and TRBJ1-2; D remains ambiguous. V was shortened by 6 bases and J by 3 bases, with 17 bases between the two germline ends. The CDR3 is 15 residues long. CDR1 and CDR2 (germline): MNHNY, SVGAGI (reference sequence). The CDR3 loop reads CASSRRIGRDYGYTF. Written as DNA, the CDR3 is TGTGCCAGCAGCCGTCGGATAGGGCGAGACTATGGCTACACCTTC.

This clone was counted only a few times. This chain connects TRBV6-5 to TRBJ2-3; possibly TRBD1 or TRBD2 for D (6 bases each). CDR3 size: 14 residues. The V gene's germline CDR1 is MNHEY and CDR2 SVGAGI. V dropped 2 bases and J dropped 5 bases, with 11 bases sitting between them. Here the CDR3 DNA reads TGTGCCAGCAGTTACAACGGGGGCAAAGATACGCAGTATTTT. Translation: CASSYNGGKDTQYF.

This rearrangement joins TRBV19 to TRBJ1-2, with D maybe TRBD1 (5 bases). Trimming took 5 bases from V and 1 from J, leaving 20 bases between them. CDR1 and CDR2 (germline): LNHDA, SQIVND (reference sequence). The CDR3 contains 17 residues. CDR3 residues: CASSPRNPGLNNYGYTF. The CDR3 bases are TGTGCCAGTAGTCCCCGTAATCCGGGACTGAATAACTATGGCTACACCTTC.

This clone was picked up one time. The rearrangement uses TRBV10-1 and TRBJ2-5; 10 bases are shared with TRBD1. V was pared by 5 bases and J by 5 bases, with 8 bases of the junction left unmatched. The CDR3 runs to 15 residues. The germline gives CDR1 WNHNN, CDR2 SYGVQD (reference sequence). This chain's CDR3 is CASSPGQGIRETQYF. The CDR3 DNA reads TGCGCCAGCAGTCCGGGACAGGGGATCCGGGAGACCCAGTACTTC.

The V call is TRBV5-6, the J call TRBJ2-2; 8 bases map to TRBD2. The CDR3 has 16 residues. V shed 0 bases, J shed 3 bases, and the junction held 4 bases outside the gene matches. Germline V lookup: CDR1 SGHDT, CDR2 YYEEEE. This CDR3 reads CASSLAGGHYTGELFF. As DNA, the CDR3 is TGTGCCAGCAGCTTGGCGGGGGGGCACTACACCGGGGAGCTGTTTTTT.

This chain uses TRBV7-9 with TRBJ1-4, with a possible D match to TRBD1 (6 bases). The V gene's germline CDR1 is SEHNR and CDR2 FQNEAQ (reference sequence). This CDR3 contains 15 residues. The V end lost 5 bases, the J end lost 7 bases, and 17 bases lay between the germline ends. The CDR3 DNA reads as TGTGCCAGCAGCCCCGGGGGCAGGGGAGGTGAAAAACTGTTTTTT. This sequence encodes CASSPGGRGGEKLFF.

The J gene is TRBJ2-1, the V gene TRBV27; TRBD2 matches 10 bases. Per the germline V gene, CDR1 is MNHEY and CDR2 is SMNVEV (reference sequence). CDR3 length: 16 amino acids. The trim removed 2 bases at V and 12 bases at J, leaving 13 bases unmatched. DNA of the CDR3: TGTGCCAGCAGTTTACTTGATAGCGGGAGGTTTCTTAGGCAGTTCTTC. Its protein is CASSLLDSGRFLRQFF.

The genes are TRBV29-1 and TRBJ2-3; D could derive from TRBD1 or TRBD2 (5 bases each). V was pared by 3 bases and J by 6 bases, with 10 bases between. The germline V gene encodes CDR1 SQVTM and CDR2 ANQGSEA. This CDR3 comprises 12 residues. The CDR3 nucleotides are TGCAGCGTTGACCCCCGGGGCGATACGCAGTATTTT. Protein: CSVDPRGDTQYF.

The chain carries TRBV30 and TRBJ1-4; weak D call: TRBD1 (6 bases). The germline V gene encodes CDR1 GTSNPN and CDR2 SVGIG (reference sequence). V was clipped by 0 bases and J by 6 bases, with 14 bases between them. The CDR3 is 15 amino acids. CDR3 sequence reads: CAWSVGGGNYEKLFF. The CDR3 nucleotides read TGTGCCTGGAGTGTAGGGGGGGGAAATTATGAAAAACTGTTTTTT.

The chain links TRBV19 to TRBJ2-7; the match to TRBD1 covers 8 bases. Germline V gene lookup returns CDR1 LNHDA and CDR2 SQIVND (reference sequence). CDR3 length: 17 residues. J was trimmed by 3 bases and V by 4 bases; bases with no gene match: 14. The CDR3 loop reads CASSTSRDRIRGYEQYF. The CDR3 DNA reads as TGTGCCAGTAGTACGTCCCGGGACAGGATCCGAGGCTACGAGCAGTACTTC.

The chain links TRBV5-4 to TRBJ1-4, with 9 bases lining up with TRBD1. V lost 3 bases to trimming and J lost 7 bases; unmatched junction nucleotides: 7. CDR1 and CDR2 from the germline V gene are SGHNT and YYREEE (reference sequence). The CDR3 sequence is 15 residues long. CDR3 in amino acids: CASSSPGQGFEKLFF. The CDR3 nucleotides read TGTGCCAGCAGCTCTCCGGGACAGGGATTTGAAAAACTGTTTTTT.

CDR3 loop: CASSSGGYTF. The CDR3 DNA sequence: TGTGCCAGCAGCTCGGGGGGCTACACCTTC. The chain is built from TRBV7-9 and TRBJ1-2; D remains unclear. Trimming stripped 4 bases from V and 8 bases from J, with 5 bases between. The CDR3 spans 10 residues. Germline V gene lookup returns CDR1 SEHNR and CDR2 FQNEAQ (reference sequence).